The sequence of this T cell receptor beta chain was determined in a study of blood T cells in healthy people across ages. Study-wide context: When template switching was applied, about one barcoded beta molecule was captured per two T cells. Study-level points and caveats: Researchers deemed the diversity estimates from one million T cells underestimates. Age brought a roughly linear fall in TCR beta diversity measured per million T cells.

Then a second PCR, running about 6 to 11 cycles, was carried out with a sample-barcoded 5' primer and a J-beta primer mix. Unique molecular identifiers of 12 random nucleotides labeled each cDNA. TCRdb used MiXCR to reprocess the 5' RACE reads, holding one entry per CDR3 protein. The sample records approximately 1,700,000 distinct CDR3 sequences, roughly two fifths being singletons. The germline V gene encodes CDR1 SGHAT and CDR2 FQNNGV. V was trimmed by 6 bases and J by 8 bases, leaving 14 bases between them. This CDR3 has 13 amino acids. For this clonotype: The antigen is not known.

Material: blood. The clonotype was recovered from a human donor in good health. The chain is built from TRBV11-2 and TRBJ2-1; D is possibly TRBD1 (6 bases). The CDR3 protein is CASRTGQYDEQFF. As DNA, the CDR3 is TGTGCCAGCAGGACCGGACAGTACGATGAGCAGTTCTTC.